These T cell receptor beta chains were read from a single sample in a study of T cell clones after liver transplantation. Sequenced by immunoSEQ multiplex PCR; TCRdb stores in-frame clones only, minus some. The sample holds some 80,000 clones, 70% to 85% seen once. The material sequenced was CD4+ T cells from blood, taken approximately 3.5 years after liver transplant. The receptors were sampled from a human patient who received a liver transplant. Some T cells may be transferred from the graft donor. Both conserved end residues are part of each CDR3. Fields, in order: J gene, clone size, V gene, D gene, CDR3 length, CDR3 protein, CDR3 DNA. D genes are given only for firm matches. A row's size may be missing; if present it is once, few, many or a size class.

j_gene: TRBJ1-2; abundance: once; v_gene: TRBV5-1; d_gene: -; len: 14; CDR3aa: CASSLGGPRDGYTF; CDR3nt: TGCGCCAGCAGCCTAGGGGGGCCTCGGGATGGCTACACCTTC
j_gene: TRBJ2-7; abundance: -; v_gene: TRBV7-2; d_gene: -; len: 14; CDR3aa: CASSWAGRRYEQYF; CDR3nt: TGTGCCAGCAGCTGGGCGGGGAGGAGGTACGAGCAGTACTTC
j_gene: TRBJ2-3; abundance: once; v_gene: TRBV7-9; d_gene: TRBD1; len: 14; CDR3aa: CASSSGQHTDTQYF; CDR3nt: TGTGCCAGCAGCTCGGGACAGCACACAGATACGCAGTATTTT
j_gene: TRBJ2-2; abundance: -; v_gene: TRBV2; d_gene: -; len: 14; CDR3aa: CASSSQPATGELFF; CDR3nt: TGTGCCAGCTCCTCACAGCCGGCCACCGGGGAGCTGTTTTTT
j_gene: TRBJ2-4; abundance: -; v_gene: TRBV7-2; d_gene: -; len: 14; CDR3aa: CASSSSYNTNIQYF; CDR3nt: TGTGCCAGCAGCTCATCCTACAACACCAACATTCAGTACTTC
j_gene: TRBJ2-5; abundance: -; v_gene: TRBV7-2; d_gene: -; len: 14; CDR3aa: CASSSRQPQETQYF; CDR3nt: TGTGCCAGCAGCTCCAGACAGCCCCAAGAGACCCAGTACTTC
j_gene: TRBJ1-1; abundance: few; v_gene: TRBV6-5; d_gene: -; len: 14; CDR3aa: CASRVNTPPTEAFF; CDR3nt: TGTGCCAGCAGGGTAAACACACCGCCTACTGAAGCTTTCTTT
j_gene: TRBJ2-5; abundance: once; v_gene: TRBV7-3; d_gene: -; len: 13; CDR3aa: CASSLRGAETQYF; CDR3nt: TGTGCCAGCAGCTTAAGAGGGGCAGAGACCCAGTACTTC
j_gene: TRBJ2-3; abundance: -; v_gene: TRBV19; d_gene: -; len: 13; CDR3aa: CASSIGLLDTQYF; CDR3nt: TGTGCCAGTAGTATTGGACTATTAGATACGCAGTATTTT
j_gene: TRBJ2-7; abundance: many; v_gene: TRBV11-2; d_gene: -; len: 15; CDR3aa: CASSSLRQLGYEQYF; CDR3nt: TGTGCCAGCAGCTCCCTCAGGCAGCTAGGCTACGAGCAGTACTTC
j_gene: TRBJ1-5; abundance: few; v_gene: TRBV9; d_gene: -; len: 14; CDR3aa: CASSGWGDNQPQHF; CDR3nt: TGTGCCAGCAGCGGATGGGGGGATAATCAGCCCCAGCATTTT
j_gene: TRBJ2-7; abundance: -; v_gene: TRBV6-6; d_gene: -; len: 12; CDR3aa: CASSGAAYEQYF; CDR3nt: TGTGCCAGCAGTGGTGCTGCCTACGAGCAGTACTTC
j_gene: TRBJ2-3; abundance: -; v_gene: TRBV21-1; d_gene: -; len: 14; CDR3aa: CASSTRGRTDTQYF; CDR3nt: TGTGCCAGCAGCACCCGGGGGAGGACAGATACGCAGTATTTT
j_gene: TRBJ2-5; abundance: -; v_gene: TRBV9; d_gene: -; len: 13; CDR3aa: CASSVRGTETQYF; CDR3nt: TGTGCCAGCAGCGTTCGCGGGACAGAGACCCAGTACTTC
j_gene: TRBJ1-1; abundance: -; v_gene: TRBV6-5; d_gene: -; len: 13; CDR3aa: CASRDRTLGEAFF; CDR3nt: TGTGCCAGCCGTGACAGGACACTAGGTGAAGCTTTCTTT
j_gene: TRBJ2-4; abundance: -; v_gene: TRBV5-6; d_gene: -; len: 16; CDR3aa: CASSLVGQRAKNIQYF; CDR3nt: TGTGCCAGCAGCTTAGTGGGTCAGAGGGCCAAAAACATTCAGTACTTC
j_gene: TRBJ2-3; abundance: -; v_gene: TRBV7-9; d_gene: -; len: 15; CDR3aa: CASSLQTLWADTQYF; CDR3nt: TGTGCCAGCAGCTTACAAACCTTGTGGGCAGATACGCAGTATTTT
j_gene: TRBJ2-5; abundance: -; v_gene: TRBV5-8; d_gene: -; len: 13; CDR3aa: CASSLNRQETQYF; CDR3nt: TGTGCCAGCAGCTTGAACAGGCAAGAGACCCAGTACTTC
j_gene: TRBJ1-1; abundance: -; v_gene: TRBV6-6; d_gene: -; len: 14; CDR3aa: CASSSLGQFTEAFF; CDR3nt: TGTGCCAGCAGTTCCCTAGGACAGTTCACTGAAGCTTTCTTT
j_gene: TRBJ1-4; abundance: -; v_gene: TRBV5-6; d_gene: -; len: 12; CDR3aa: CASTGADEKLFF; CDR3nt: TGTGCCAGCACTGGGGCGGATGAAAAACTGTTTTTT
j_gene: TRBJ1-5; abundance: few; v_gene: TRBV28; d_gene: TRBD1; len: 14; CDR3aa: CASLQGEGHQPQHF; CDR3nt: TGTGCCAGCTTACAGGGGGAAGGGCATCAGCCCCAGCATTTT
j_gene: TRBJ2-3; abundance: once; v_gene: TRBV15; d_gene: -; len: 15; CDR3aa: CATSWDTRFTDTQYF; CDR3nt: TGTGCCACCAGTTGGGACACCCGATTCACAGATACGCAGTATTTT
j_gene: TRBJ1-1; abundance: -; v_gene: TRBV6-1; d_gene: TRBD1; len: 14; CDR3aa: CASSEDRANTEAFF; CDR3nt: TGTGCCAGCAGTGAGGACAGGGCGAACACTGAAGCTTTCTTT
j_gene: TRBJ2-2; abundance: -; v_gene: TRBV4-2; d_gene: -; len: 16; CDR3aa: CASSQGGLSDTGELFF; CDR3nt: TGTGCCAGCAGCCAAGGGGGGCTCTCGGACACCGGGGAGCTGTTTTTT
j_gene: TRBJ2-7; abundance: -; v_gene: TRBV27; d_gene: TRBD2; len: 14; CDR3aa: CASSLRREGNEQYF; CDR3nt: TGTGCCAGCAGTTTACGGCGGGAGGGCAACGAGCAGTACTTC
j_gene: TRBJ2-7; abundance: once; v_gene: TRBV21-1; d_gene: -; len: 16; CDR3aa: CASSKFLAGFSYEQYF; CDR3nt: TGTGCCAGCAGCAAATTCCTAGCGGGATTCTCCTACGAGCAGTACTTC
j_gene: TRBJ2-3; abundance: -; v_gene: TRBV19; d_gene: -; len: 15; CDR3aa: CATKKGRSSTDTQYF; CDR3nt: TGTGCCACCAAAAAGGGGCGGTCTAGCACAGATACGCAGTATTTT
j_gene: TRBJ1-4; abundance: -; v_gene: TRBV18; d_gene: -; len: 13; CDR3aa: CASRLNRDEKLFF; CDR3nt: TGTGCCAGCCGCCTGAACAGGGATGAAAAACTGTTTTTT
j_gene: TRBJ2-7; abundance: -; v_gene: TRBV7-9; d_gene: -; len: 16; CDR3aa: CASRRLRGRTSYEQYF; CDR3nt: TGTGCCAGCAGGAGATTGAGAGGGCGGACCTCCTACGAGCAGTACTTC
j_gene: TRBJ2-1; abundance: -; v_gene: TRBV28; d_gene: -; len: 11; CDR3aa: CATLNYNEQFF; CDR3nt: TGTGCCACCCTTAACTACAATGAGCAGTTCTTC
j_gene: TRBJ1-2; abundance: -; v_gene: TRBV7-2; d_gene: -; len: 14; CDR3aa: CASNPKAANYGYTF; CDR3nt: TGTGCCAGCAACCCTAAGGCAGCTAACTATGGCTACACCTTC
j_gene: TRBJ1-4; abundance: -; v_gene: TRBV18; d_gene: -; len: 14; CDR3aa: CASSRLTDNEKLFF; CDR3nt: TGTGCCAGCTCACGGTTGACAGACAATGAAAAACTGTTTTTT
j_gene: TRBJ1-1; abundance: -; v_gene: TRBV9; d_gene: TRBD1; len: 15; CDR3aa: CASSTRTGENTEAFF; CDR3nt: TGTGCCAGCAGCACCCGGACAGGGGAGAACACTGAAGCTTTCTTT
j_gene: TRBJ2-7; abundance: -; v_gene: TRBV18; d_gene: -; len: 14; CDR3aa: CASSPTGGDDEQYF; CDR3nt: TGTGCCAGCTCACCTACAGGGGGGGACGACGAGCAGTACTTC
j_gene: TRBJ1-2; abundance: -; v_gene: TRBV27; d_gene: -; len: 15; CDR3aa: CASSLDRLHNYGYTF; CDR3nt: TGTGCCAGCAGTTTAGACAGATTGCATAACTATGGCTACACCTTC
j_gene: TRBJ2-1; abundance: once; v_gene: TRBV7-2; d_gene: TRBD1; len: 14; CDR3aa: CASLRGQGPYEQFF; CDR3nt: TGTGCCAGCCTCCGGGGACAGGGGCCGTATGAGCAGTTCTTC
j_gene: TRBJ1-3; abundance: once; v_gene: TRBV2; d_gene: -; len: 14; CDR3aa: CASSENRAGNTIYF; CDR3nt: TGTGCCAGCAGTGAAAACAGGGCTGGAAACACCATATATTTT
j_gene: TRBJ1-1; abundance: -; v_gene: TRBV2; d_gene: -; len: 13; CDR3aa: CASTGDWGTEAFF; CDR3nt: TGTGCCAGCACAGGGGATTGGGGCACTGAAGCTTTCTTT
j_gene: TRBJ2-5; abundance: once; v_gene: TRBV2; d_gene: -; len: 17; CDR3aa: CASSEAVHLSGQETQYF; CDR3nt: TGTGCCAGCAGTGAAGCGGTCCACCTTAGCGGCCAAGAGACCCAGTACTTC
j_gene: TRBJ2-7; abundance: -; v_gene: TRBV11-3; d_gene: TRBD1; len: 14; CDR3aa: CASSGQGLPVEQYF; CDR3nt: TGTGCCAGCAGCGGACAGGGCCTACCGGTCGAGCAGTACTTC
j_gene: TRBJ1-1; abundance: -; v_gene: TRBV18; d_gene: -; len: 13; CDR3aa: CASSPLGGTEAFF; CDR3nt: TGTGCCAGCTCCCCCCTGGGGGGAACTGAAGCTTTCTTT
j_gene: TRBJ2-5; abundance: -; v_gene: TRBV2; d_gene: TRBD2; len: 14; CDR3aa: CADHSGSHQETQYF; CDR3nt: TGTGCCGACCATAGCGGGAGCCACCAAGAGACCCAGTACTTC
j_gene: TRBJ2-7; abundance: -; v_gene: TRBV2; d_gene: TRBD1; len: 14; CDR3aa: CASSTTGLSYEQYF; CDR3nt: TGTGCCAGCAGCACGACAGGGCTCTCCTACGAGCAGTACTTC
j_gene: TRBJ2-7; abundance: -; v_gene: TRBV5-4; d_gene: -; len: 15; CDR3aa: CASSLGGQNSYEQYF; CDR3nt: TGTGCCAGCAGCTTGGGGGGTCAGAACTCCTACGAGCAGTACTTC
j_gene: TRBJ1-4; abundance: few; v_gene: TRBV7-9; d_gene: -; len: 16; CDR3aa: CASSLISGSTNEKLFF; CDR3nt: TGTGCCAGCAGCTTAATATCAGGGTCAACTAATGAAAAACTGTTTTTT
j_gene: TRBJ1-2; abundance: -; v_gene: TRBV29-1; d_gene: -; len: 15; CDR3aa: CSVGLGASWTWGYTF; CDR3nt: TGCAGCGTTGGCCTCGGGGCCTCCTGGACGTGGGGCTACACCTTC
j_gene: TRBJ2-5; abundance: -; v_gene: TRBV6-5; d_gene: TRBD2; len: 16; CDR3aa: CASSYRAGEGQETQYF; CDR3nt: TGTGCCAGCAGTTACCGAGCGGGAGAGGGGCAAGAGACCCAGTACTTC
j_gene: TRBJ2-1; abundance: -; v_gene: TRBV6-6; d_gene: -; len: 11; CDR3aa: CASSASNEQFF; CDR3nt: TGTGCCAGCAGCGCTAGCAATGAGCAGTTCTTC
j_gene: TRBJ2-3; abundance: -; v_gene: TRBV7-3; d_gene: -; len: 14; CDR3aa: CASSLGGVPDTQYF; CDR3nt: TGTGCCAGCAGCTTAGGAGGGGTCCCAGATACGCAGTATTTT
j_gene: TRBJ2-5; abundance: -; v_gene: TRBV7-9; d_gene: TRBD2; len: 18; CDR3aa: CASSLARTSGSGMETQYF; CDR3nt: TGTGCCAGCAGCTTAGCGCGGACTAGCGGGTCAGGTATGGAGACCCAGTACTTC
j_gene: TRBJ2-1; abundance: -; v_gene: TRBV7-8; d_gene: TRBD1; len: 16; CDR3aa: CASSSDRGPGYNEQFF; CDR3nt: TGTGCCAGCAGCTCGGACAGGGGGCCAGGCTACAATGAGCAGTTCTTC
j_gene: TRBJ1-2; abundance: -; v_gene: TRBV4-3; d_gene: -; len: 14; CDR3aa: CASSHLDTMEGYTF; CDR3nt: TGCGCCAGCAGCCACCTGGACACGATGGAGGGCTACACCTTC
j_gene: TRBJ1-1; abundance: -; v_gene: TRBV11-1; d_gene: -; len: 15; CDR3aa: CASSLGGGSNTEAFF; CDR3nt: TGTGCCAGCAGCTTGGGAGGCGGTTCGAACACTGAAGCTTTCTTT
j_gene: TRBJ1-5; abundance: -; v_gene: TRBV18; d_gene: -; len: 18; CDR3aa: CASSSGLGGANSNQPQHF; CDR3nt: TGTGCCAGCTCGAGCGGGTTAGGGGGAGCTAATAGCAATCAGCCCCAGCATTTT